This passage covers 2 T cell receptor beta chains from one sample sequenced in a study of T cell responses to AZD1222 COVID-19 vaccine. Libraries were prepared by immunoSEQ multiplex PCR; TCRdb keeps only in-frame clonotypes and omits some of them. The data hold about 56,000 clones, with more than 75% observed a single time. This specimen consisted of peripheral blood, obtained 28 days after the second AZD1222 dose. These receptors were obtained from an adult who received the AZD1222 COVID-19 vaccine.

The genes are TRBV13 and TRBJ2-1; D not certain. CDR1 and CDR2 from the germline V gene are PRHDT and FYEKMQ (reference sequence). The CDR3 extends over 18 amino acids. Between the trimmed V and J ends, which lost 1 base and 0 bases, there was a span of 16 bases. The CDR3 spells CASSLDGNSFRSYNEQFF. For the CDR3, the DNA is TGTGCCAGCAGCTTAGACGGTAATAGCTTCCGCTCCTACAATGAGCAGTTCTTC.

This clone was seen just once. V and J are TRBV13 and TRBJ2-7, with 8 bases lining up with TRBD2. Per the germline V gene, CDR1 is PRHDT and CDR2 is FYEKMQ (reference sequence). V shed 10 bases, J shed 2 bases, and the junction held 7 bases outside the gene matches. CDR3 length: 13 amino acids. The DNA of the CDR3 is TGTGCCATCATACCGGGACTAGCCTACGAGCAGTACTTC. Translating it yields CAIIPGLAYEQYF. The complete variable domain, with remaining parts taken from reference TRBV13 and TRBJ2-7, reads AAGVIQSPRHLIKEKRETATLKCYPIPRHDTVYWYQQGPGQDPQFLISFYEKMQSDKGSIPDRFSAQQFSDYHSELNMSSLELGDSALYFCAIIPGLAYEQYFGPGTRLTVT.